These 17 T cell receptor beta chains were sequenced from one sample in a study of blood T cells in healthy people across ages. With a J-beta primer mix and a sample-barcoded 5' primer, a second PCR ran about 6 to 11 cycles. TCRdb reprocessed the 5' RACE reads with MiXCR, giving one entry per CDR3 protein. The sample records hundreds of thousands of distinct CDR3 sequences, 45% to 60% being singletons. Sequencing was done on a sample of blood. The receptors shown here come from an elderly woman in good health.

This clonotype appeared a few times. This may be a read error, as it is one base from a much larger clone. This sequence joins TRBV2 and TRBJ2-5; 8 bases match TRBD1. V shed 7 bases and J 11 bases; nucleotides not matched to a gene: 12. Germline V gene lookup returns CDR1 SNHLY and CDR2 FYNNEI. The length of the CDR3 is 13 residues. The CDR3 DNA follows: TGTGCCAGCAAGGACAGGGAAGCAAATGAGCAGTACTTC. Translating it yields CASKDREANEQYF.

This clonotype was found many times. V is TRBV20-1 and J is TRBJ2-1; no firm D call. The CDR3 is 15 residues long. Trimming pared 3 bases from V and 9 bases from J, leaving 21 bases between. Germline assignment: CDR1 DFQATT and CDR2 SNEGSKA (reference sequence). As DNA, the CDR3 is TGCAGTGCTAGGAGACCCCGCTCCACATGGAGTGAGCAGTTCTTC. This codes for CSARRPRSTWSEQFF.

This clonotype was counted between two and nine times. This may be a read error: a much more frequent sequence differs by one nucleotide. The J gene is TRBJ2-3, the V gene TRBV10-3; D remains unclear. V was cut by 5 bases and J by 2 bases, with 8 bases left in between. CDR1 is ENHRY, CDR2 SYGVKD, per germline. The CDR3 is 13 amino acids. In DNA form, the CDR3 reads TGTGCCATCAGTCGAATAATCACAGATACGCAGTATTTT. Encoded protein: CAISRIITDTQYF.

This chain uses TRBV20-1 with TRBJ2-5, with TRBD2 matching 10 bases. The CDR3 spans 15 residues. Per the germline V gene, CDR1 is DFQATT and CDR2 is SNEGSKA (reference sequence). J was trimmed by 5 bases and V by 6 bases; bases with no gene match: 12. The CDR3 nucleotides read TGCAGTGCAAAACGCCCAGCGGGAGGGACGGAGACCCAGTACTTC. It specifies CSAKRPAGGTETQYF.

This clonotype has more than one count but fewer than ten. The chain couples TRBV3-1 to TRBJ1-3, with D hard to call. V shed 2 bases and J shed 1 base, with 9 bases lying between them. CDR3 size: 15 residues. Germline CDR1 reads LGHDT; CDR2 reads YNNKEL (reference sequence). CDR3 sequence (DNA): TGTGCCAGCAGCCAAAAAGGGCTGTCTGGAAACACCATATATTTT. Residues: CASSQKGLSGNTIYF.

The V and J genes are TRBV7-9 and TRBJ2-1; 9 nucleotides agree with TRBD2. V gave up 5 bases and J gave up 5 bases; unmatched junction bases: 13. The CDR3 has 17 amino acids. Looked up from germline, CDR1 is SEHNR and CDR2 is FQNEAQ (reference sequence). The CDR3, as DNA: TGTGCCAGCAGCCGAGGGTTTGGGGGACTAGCAAACAATGAGCAGTTCTTC. Residues: CASSRGFGGLANNEQFF.

The rearrangement links TRBV2 to TRBJ2-5; 7 nucleotides align to TRBD1. Trimming cost V 6 bases and J 2 bases; bases outside gene matches: 6. CDR3 size: 14 residues. CDR1 is SNHLY, CDR2 FYNNEI, per germline. The CDR3 loop is CASRMGQLQETQYF. CDR3 in DNA: TGTGCCAGCAGGATGGGACAGTTACAAGAGACCCAGTACTTC.

V usage is TRBV27 and J usage is TRBJ2-3; 9 bases fit TRBD2. Trimming cost V 3 bases and J 8 bases; bases outside gene matches: 12. The CDR3 sequence is 16 residues long. Germline V CDR1 and CDR2: MNHEY, SMNVEV (reference sequence). CDR3 sequence (DNA): TGTGCCAGCAGTTTGGTGGGACTAGCCCCAGGGGGTACGCAGTATTTT. Amino acid sequence: CASSLVGLAPGGTQYF.

This clonotype was detected only once. The chain couples TRBV2 to TRBJ2-3, with D unclear. Germline V gene data show CDR1 as SNHLY and CDR2 as FYNNEI. The CDR3 extends over 15 amino acids. V lost 4 bases to trimming and J lost 0 bases, with 11 bases between them. CDR3 residues: CASSVWSGSTDTQYF. The CDR3 nucleotides read TGTGCCAGCAGTGTGTGGAGTGGGAGCACAGATACGCAGTATTTT.

This clonotype showed up many times. CDR3 in DNA: TGCGCCAGCAGCTTGGGGGTAGGCTTCACAGATACGCAGTATTTT. Translating gives CASSLGVGFTDTQYF. This chain connects TRBV5-1 to TRBJ2-3; no clear D gene. Trimming pared 0 bases from V and 2 bases from J, leaving 10 bases between. This CDR3 has 15 amino acids. The germline V gene encodes CDR1 SGHRS and CDR2 YFSETQ.

In its sample, this clonotype was seen many times. The gene calls are TRBV5-1 and TRBJ2-3; tentative D call: TRBD2 (5 bases). Germline V CDR1 and CDR2: SGHRS, YFSETQ. Trimming pared 4 bases from V and 2 bases from J, leaving 14 bases between. This CDR3 is built from 15 residues. This CDR3 is CASSVGGDITDTQYF. The CDR3 DNA follows: TGCGCCAGCAGCGTCGGAGGTGATATCACAGATACGCAGTATTTT.

The chain links TRBV21-1 to TRBJ1-1; the table names TRBD1, a call not compared with the DNA. TRBV21-1 is classified as a pseudogene. This CDR3 is built from 17 residues. The CDR3 nucleotides read TGTGCCAGCAGCAAAGGACAGACGCTTGGTGGGCACACTGAAGCTTTCTTT. Translating it yields CASSKGQTLGGHTEAFF.

The chain carries TRBV11-2 and TRBJ2-5, with TRBD2 identical over 12 bases. The CDR3 has 16 amino acids. The ends lost 5 bases at V and 11 bases at J; junction bases unmatched: 15. Germline CDR1 and CDR2: SGHAT and FQNNGV. CDR3 nucleotides: TGTGCCAGCAGCCCTAGCGGGAGGGACTCCTACAATGAGCAGTACTTC. This codes for CASSPSGRDSYNEQYF.

The V call is TRBV28, the J call TRBJ1-5, with 8 nucleotides matching TRBD1. This CDR3 is built from 17 residues. The ends lost 3 bases at V and 5 bases at J; junction bases unmatched: 12. The V gene's germline CDR1 is MDHEN and CDR2 SYDVKM. The CDR3 nucleotides read TGTGCCAGCAGTTTCCCCCCCCGGACAGGGTGGTATCAGCCCCAGCATTTT. Residues: CASSFPPRTGWYQPQHF.

This clonotype was observed at least ten times. The gene calls are TRBV6-5 and TRBJ2-2; D remains ambiguous. Per germline, CDR1 MNHEY and CDR2 SVGAGI. The CDR3 loop spans 15 amino acids. The germline V and J ends were trimmed by 0 bases and 7 bases, with 12 bases remaining between them. CDR3 region: CASSYSGSPFGELFF. In DNA, the CDR3 is TGTGCCAGCAGTTACTCCGGCAGTCCTTTCGGGGAGCTGTTTTTT.

This clonotype has at least ten counts. CDR3 bases: TGTGCCAGCAGTTTTGGCGGGAGCCCTAACTATGGCTACACCTTC. Its protein product is CASSFGGSPNYGYTF. This chain connects TRBV27 to TRBJ1-2; no reliable D call. Deletions cut 3 bases from V and 0 bases from J, with 11 bases between. Germline CDR1 is MNHEY and CDR2 is SMNVEV (reference sequence). The CDR3 loop spans 15 amino acids.

The V gene is TRBV20-1, the J gene TRBJ2-7; the D gene is possibly TRBD2 (6 bases). From germline, CDR1 is DFQATT and CDR2 SNEGSKA (reference sequence). The CDR3 runs to 12 residues. The ends were cut back, 3 bases at V and 3 bases at J, with 9 bases in the middle. The CDR3 DNA reads TGCAGTGCTAGGGACTATCTCTACGAGCAGTACTTC. It translates to CSARDYLYEQYF.